A selection of T cell receptor beta chains follows, all from one sample in a study of shared clonotypes between healthy human individuals. TCRdb's table, derived via immunoSEQ multiplex PCR, lists solely in-frame clones and lacks some. The sample includes 2 million to 2.5 million clones, more than 90% of them seen just once. Sequenced sample: naive CD4+ T cells sorted from blood. These receptors were collected from a man between 18 and 29 years old in good health. The CDR3 runs from the conserved cysteine through the conserved F or W.

V	J	CDR3
TRBV19	TRBJ1-1	CASSSQGEAFF
TRBV10-1	TRBJ2-3	CASSRFGTGWHTQYF
TRBV10-1	TRBJ2-7	CASSESGGYEQYF
TRBV7-2	TRBJ1-5	CASSSYGTGVNQPQHF
TRBV4-1	TRBJ2-2	CASSLGPSPNTGELFF
TRBV5-1	TRBJ2-7	CASSPGAPSSYEQYF
TRBV7-2	TRBJ1-2	CASSLVGTGVENGYTF
TRBV28	TRBJ1-2	CASSLNSWGSGYTF
TRBV19	TRBJ1-2	CASSMGSGFYGYTF
TRBV30	TRBJ1-4	CAWSLGQTNEKLFF
TRBV28	TRBJ1-2	CASSPYDYGYTF
TRBV14	TRBJ2-5	CASSLGTHGQETQYF
TRBV5-8	TRBJ2-1	CASSSGLAGPNEQFF
TRBV27	TRBJ1-2	CASWTGGYGYTF
TRBV10-3	TRBJ2-7	CAISDGRRPYEQYF
TRBV6-1	TRBJ2-7	CASSEKGSGAWEQYF
TRBV6-6	TRBJ2-7	CASSRGTGADEQYF
TRBV18	TRBJ1-4	CASSPPGQGGEKLFF
TRBV7-8	TRBJ2-7	CASIPRDRAYEQYF
TRBV6-1	TRBJ2-5	CASIRGVGETQYF
TRBV4-1	TRBJ1-4	CASSQDIPQGALTNEKLFF
TRBV15	TRBJ1-2	CATSTGQYGYTF
TRBV10-2	.	CASMGGSYEQYF
TRBV7-6	TRBJ2-7	CASSLVPSYEQYF
TRBV6-4	TRBJ2-5	CASSPTSGGETQYF
TRBV5-5	TRBJ2-4	CASSKAETEKNIQYF
TRBV6-5	TRBJ2-7	CASSLDRGSSYEQYF
TRBV5-1	TRBJ2-3	CASSRFFTDTQYF
TRBV5-4	TRBJ2-7	CASSLESSYEQYF
TRBV10-1	TRBJ2-7	CASSEGTGYEQYF
TRBV10-3	TRBJ2-7	CAISEYTEQYF
TRBV5-1	TRBJ1-1	CASSLESGTGNTEAFF
TRBV5-1	TRBJ2-3	CASSSGGGASTDTQYF
TRBV6-1	TRBJ1-6	CASSEGFRDNSPLHF
TRBV5-5	TRBJ2-7	CASIRTHPGGHEQYF
TRBV18	TRBJ1-4	CASSPPMRSGEKLFF
TRBV5-1	TRBJ1-5	CASSFGGNSNQPQHF
TRBV2	TRBJ2-5	CASKLGRETQYF
TRBV7-2	TRBJ1-1	CASSLAGYTEAFF
TRBV13	TRBJ2-7	CASSLGRWTGPYEQYF
TRBV7-9	TRBJ2-5	CASSRLRDRGAGETQYF
TRBV4-1	TRBJ2-1	CASSQDDYRSSYNEQFF
TRBV6-1	TRBJ2-7	CASSSGGVLYYEQYF
TRBV11-2	TRBJ2-1	CASSRDGANEQFF
TRBV6-1	TRBJ1-1	CASTKAGGTEAFF
TRBV18	TRBJ2-7	CASARGSANYEQYF
TRBV5-1	TRBJ2-2	CASSQLGLAGGVAGELFF
TRBV2	TRBJ2-1	CASRRENSHNEQFF
TRBV29-1	TRBJ1-2	CSVDTSFGGAGYGYTF
TRBV7-2	TRBJ1-4	CASSLEWGVTNEKLFF
TRBV2	TRBJ2-6	CASKGDRLGSGANVLTF
TRBV5-6	.	CASTGLAGVYEQYF
TRBV19	TRBJ2-3	CASSLRRGAELTDTQYF
TRBV7-8	TRBJ1-1	CASTQRGYPYGTEAFF
TRBV5-1	TRBJ2-7	CASLKQYF
TRBV10-1	TRBJ2-7	CASSETYGGEQYF
TRBV30	TRBJ1-3	CAWSVGRAGNTIYF
TRBV19	TRBJ2-4	CASSMGLWGPRGIQYF